This T cell receptor beta chain was sequenced for a study of radiotherapy plus CTLA-4 blockade in lung cancer. Sequencing was performed with immunoSEQ multiplex PCR; in TCRdb, only in-frame clones are kept and a portion is missing. The table shows tens of thousands of clones, with 78% occurring only once. Germline V gene sequence: CDR1 LNHDA, CDR2 SQIVND (reference sequence). This CDR3 comprises 11 residues. Deletions cut 8 bases from V and 5 bases from J, with 9 bases between. V gene TRBV19 combines with J gene TRBJ2-5, with D possibly matching TRBD1 (6 bases). The TCR comes from a human donor with non-small cell lung cancer who had a complete response to radiotherapy plus ipilimumab. Sequenced material: peripheral blood, taken from a patient treated with radiotherapy plus ipilimumab. The CDR3 DNA sequence: TGTGCCAGTGAGGGGGATGAGACCCAGTACTTC. It translates to CASEGDETQYF.